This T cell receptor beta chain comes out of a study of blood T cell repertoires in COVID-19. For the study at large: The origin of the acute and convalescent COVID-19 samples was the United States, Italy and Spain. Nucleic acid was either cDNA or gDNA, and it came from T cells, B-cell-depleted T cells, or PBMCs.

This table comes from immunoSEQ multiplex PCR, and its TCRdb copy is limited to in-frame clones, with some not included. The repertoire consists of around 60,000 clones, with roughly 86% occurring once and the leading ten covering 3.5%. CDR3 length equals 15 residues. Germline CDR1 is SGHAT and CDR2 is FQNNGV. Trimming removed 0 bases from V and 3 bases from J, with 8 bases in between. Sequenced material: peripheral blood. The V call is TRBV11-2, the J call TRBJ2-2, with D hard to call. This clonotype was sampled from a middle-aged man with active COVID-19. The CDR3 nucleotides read TGTGCCAGCAGCTTAGACCAGACATACACCGGGGAGCTGTTTTTT. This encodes CASSLDQTYTGELFF.